This entry features one T cell receptor beta chain sequence. Its antigen remains unknown. Sequenced material consisted of expressed TCRB transcripts (all of the isolated RNA was reverse transcribed). Profiled with immunoSEQ multiplex PCR; TCRdb holds only in-frame clones, not every one. This sample has just over 450,000 clones, with 25% to 35% found just once. Germline V gives CDR1 MGHDK, CDR2 SYGVNS. This CDR3 comprises 16 residues. Deletions cut 4 bases from V and 5 bases from J, with 20 bases between. The sample belongs to a study of beta chain features in type 1 diabetes. Whole-study results and caveats: A greater similarity of naive, central memory and Treg TCRB repertoires was seen among patients than among healthy donors.

V and J are TRBV25-1 and TRBJ2-5, with a tentative D call TRBD2 (7 bases). Sequencing used naive CD4+ T cells from blood. The TCR comes from a man between 18 and 35 years old in good health. Here the CDR3 DNA reads TGTGCCAGCAGTGCCCACACCGGGGGGCGCGGGGAGACCCAGTACTTC. It yields the protein CASSAHTGGRGETQYF. The entire variable domain, with the rest obtained from reference TRBV25-1 and TRBJ2-5, is as follows: EADIYQTPRYLVIGTGKKITLECSQTMGHDKMYWYQQDPGMELHLIHYSYGVNSTEKGDLSSESTVSRIRTEHFPLTLESARPSHTSQYLCASSAHTGGRGETQYFGPGTRLLVL.